Shown below are 9 T cell receptor beta chains from a single sample sequenced in a study of shared clonotypes between healthy human individuals. Data came from immunoSEQ multiplex PCR; TCRdb stores just in-frame clones and leaves some out. Here the sample spans some 2 million clones, roughly 94% being singletons. Naive CD8 cells were CD45RO-negative, positively selected for CCR7, excluding terminally differentiated effector memory CD45RA+ cells. The sequenced material came from naive CD8+ T cells sorted from blood. The receptors originated from a man between 18 and 35 years old in good health.

CDR3 loop: CATSPGEGYGYTF. CDR3 nucleotide sequence: TGTGCCACCAGCCCAGGGGAGGGCTATGGCTACACCTTC. This sequence joins TRBV15 and TRBJ1-2; D possibly corresponds to TRBD1 (6 bases). The CDR3 consists of 13 residues. Germline lookup yields CDR1 LNHNV and CDR2 YYDKDF (reference sequence). V dropped 5 bases and J dropped 4 bases, with 11 bases sitting between them.

As concerns this clone: Other DNA sequences of this sample code for an identical CDR3. As DNA, the CDR3 is TGTGCCTGGAGTGTAGGGGAGCAGTACTTC. Amino acids: CAWSVGEQYF. The chain carries TRBV30 and TRBJ2-7, with D unclear. The CDR3 loop spans 10 amino acids. Germline V gene lookup returns CDR1 GTSNPN and CDR2 SVGIG (reference sequence). The germline V and J ends were trimmed by 0 bases and 7 bases, with 4 bases remaining between them. The full variable domain, in which reference TRBV30 and TRBJ2-7 provide the parts outside the CDR3, is SQTIHQWPATLVQPVGSPLSLECTVEGTSNPNLYWYRQAAGRGLQLLFYSVGIGQISSEVPQNLSASRPQDRQFILSSKKLLLSDSGFYLCAWSVGEQYFGPGTRLTVT.

This chain connects TRBV27 to TRBJ2-7; the D is unclear. V gave up 4 bases and J gave up 2 bases, with 9 bases separating them. This CDR3 has 13 residues. Germline V gives CDR1 MNHEY, CDR2 SMNVEV (reference sequence). The DNA of the CDR3 is TGTGCCAGCAGTTACGGTGAAGCCTACGAGCAGTACTTC. Its translation is CASSYGEAYEQYF.

This clone is a singleton in its sample. The CDR3 nucleotides read TGTGCCAGCAGCTTGGAGTCGCAGAGCCAGACCCAGTACTTC. This encodes CASSLESQSQTQYF. The chain is built from TRBV5-6 and TRBJ2-5; D is unresolved. V gave up 0 bases and J gave up 6 bases, with 12 bases separating them. The CDR3 runs to 14 residues. From germline, CDR1 is SGHDT and CDR2 YYEEEE.

The chain joins TRBV4-1 to TRBJ2-7; 7 nucleotides align to TRBD1. Germline V gene data show CDR1 as MGHRA and CDR2 as YSYEKL. The CDR3 sequence is 15 residues long. The trim removed 7 bases at V and 3 bases at J, leaving 12 bases unmatched. The CDR3 nucleotides read TGCGCCAGCACCGAAACCGACAGGGCTCTCTACGAGCAGTACTTC. It is translated as CASTETDRALYEQYF.

The chain couples TRBV4-3 to TRBJ1-1; the match to TRBD1 covers 7 bases. The CDR3 extends over 15 amino acids. V shed 2 bases and J 0 bases; nucleotides not matched to a gene: 3. Per germline, CDR1 LGHNA and CDR2 YSLEER. In DNA, the CDR3 is TGCGCCAGCAGCCAACCAGGGGGAATGAACACTGAAGCTTTCTTT. It translates to CASSQPGGMNTEAFF.

The chain employs TRBV7-3 and TRBJ2-5, with D perhaps matching TRBD1 or TRBD2 (6 bases each). Germline CDR1 is SGHTA and CDR2 is FQGTGA. Between the trimmed V and J ends, which lost 1 base and 5 bases, there was a span of 11 bases. The CDR3 has 14 residues. The CDR3 DNA follows: TGTGCCAGCAGCTTAATAGGGGGAGGCGAGACCCAGTACTTC. This translates into CASSLIGGGETQYF.

The J gene is TRBJ2-7, the V gene TRBV11-1; D remains ambiguous. Germline V gene lookup returns CDR1 SGHAT and CDR2 FQDESV (reference sequence). The germline V and J ends were trimmed by 0 bases and 7 bases, with 4 bases remaining between them. This CDR3 region has 11 residues. The CDR3 here is CASSLAGEQYF. The CDR3 DNA reads as TGTGCCAGCAGCTTAGCGGGGGAGCAGTACTTC.

As concerns this clone: Other DNA sequences of this sample code for an identical CDR3. The gene calls are TRBV4-3 and TRBJ2-7, with D unresolved. From germline, CDR1 is LGHNA and CDR2 YSLEER. This CDR3 comprises 13 residues. V dropped 1 base and J dropped 3 bases, with 7 bases sitting between them. As DNA, the CDR3 is TGCGCCAGCAGCCAAGGTTCCGGCTACGAGCAGTACTTC. It specifies CASSQGSGYEQYF.